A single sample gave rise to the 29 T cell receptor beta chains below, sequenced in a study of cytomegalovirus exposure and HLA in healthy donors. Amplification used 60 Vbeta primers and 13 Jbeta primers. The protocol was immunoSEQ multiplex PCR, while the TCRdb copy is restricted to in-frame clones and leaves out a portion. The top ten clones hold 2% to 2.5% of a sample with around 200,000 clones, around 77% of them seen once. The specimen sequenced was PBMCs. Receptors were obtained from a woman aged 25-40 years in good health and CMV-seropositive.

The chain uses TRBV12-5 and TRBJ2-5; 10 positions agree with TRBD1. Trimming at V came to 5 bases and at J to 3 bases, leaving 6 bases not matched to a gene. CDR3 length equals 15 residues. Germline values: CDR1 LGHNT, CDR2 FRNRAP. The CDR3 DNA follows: TGTGCTAGTGGTCCGGGACAGGGGATGGAAGAGACCCAGTACTTC. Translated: CASGPGQGMEETQYF.

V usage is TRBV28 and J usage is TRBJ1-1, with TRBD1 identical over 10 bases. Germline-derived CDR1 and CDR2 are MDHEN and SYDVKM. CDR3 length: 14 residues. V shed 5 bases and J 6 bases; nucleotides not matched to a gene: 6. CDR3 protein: CASSPTGGRAEAFF. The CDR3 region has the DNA TGTGCCAGCAGTCCGACAGGGGGCAGGGCTGAAGCTTTCTTT. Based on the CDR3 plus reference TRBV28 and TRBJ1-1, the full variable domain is DVKVTQSSRYLVKRTGEKVFLECVQDMDHENMFWYRQDPGLGLRLIYFSYDVKMKEKGDIPEGYSVSREKKERFSLILESASTNQTSMYLCASSPTGGRAEAFFGQGTRLTVV.

CDR3 sequence (DNA): TGCGCCAGCAGCTTGGGGGTAGGGCGGGGAAACACTGAAGCTTTCTTT. It specifies CASSLGVGRGNTEAFF. This chain links TRBV5-1 with TRBJ1-1; no clear D. Germline V gene sequence: CDR1 SGHRS, CDR2 YFSETQ. The CDR3 covers 16 residues. V was pared by 0 bases and J by 2 bases, with 14 bases between.

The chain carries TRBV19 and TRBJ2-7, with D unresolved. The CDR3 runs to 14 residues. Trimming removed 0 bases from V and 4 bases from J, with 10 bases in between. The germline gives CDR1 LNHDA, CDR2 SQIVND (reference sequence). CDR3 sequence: CASSIDARQYEQYF. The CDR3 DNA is TGTGCCAGTAGTATAGATGCCAGGCAATACGAGCAGTACTTC.

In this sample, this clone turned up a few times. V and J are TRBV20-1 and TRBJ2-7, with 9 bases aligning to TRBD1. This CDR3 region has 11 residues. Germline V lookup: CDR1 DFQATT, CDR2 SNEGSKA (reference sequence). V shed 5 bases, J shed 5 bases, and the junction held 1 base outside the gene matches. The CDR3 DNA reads TGCAGTGCTCGGGACAGGGACGAGCAGTACTTC. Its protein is CSARDRDEQYF.

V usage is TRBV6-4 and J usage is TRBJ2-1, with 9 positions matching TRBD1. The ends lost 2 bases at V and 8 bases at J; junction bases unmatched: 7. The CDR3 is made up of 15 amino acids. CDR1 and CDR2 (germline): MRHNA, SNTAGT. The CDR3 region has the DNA TGTGCCAGCAGTGACCAGGGACAGGGTTTCCATGAGCAGTTCTTC. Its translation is CASSDQGQGFHEQFF.

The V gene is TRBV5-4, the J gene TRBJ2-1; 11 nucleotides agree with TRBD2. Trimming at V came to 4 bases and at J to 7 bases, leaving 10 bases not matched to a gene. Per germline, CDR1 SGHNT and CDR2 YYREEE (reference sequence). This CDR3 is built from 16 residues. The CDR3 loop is CASSTRLAGLENEQFF. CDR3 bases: TGTGCCAGCAGCACCCGACTAGCGGGGTTGGAGAATGAGCAGTTCTTC.

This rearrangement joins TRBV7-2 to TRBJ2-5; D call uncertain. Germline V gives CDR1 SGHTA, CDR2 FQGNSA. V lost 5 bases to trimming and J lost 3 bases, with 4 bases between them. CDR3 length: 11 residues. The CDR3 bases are TGTGCCAGCAGCCTTAAAGAGACCCAGTACTTC. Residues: CASSLKETQYF.

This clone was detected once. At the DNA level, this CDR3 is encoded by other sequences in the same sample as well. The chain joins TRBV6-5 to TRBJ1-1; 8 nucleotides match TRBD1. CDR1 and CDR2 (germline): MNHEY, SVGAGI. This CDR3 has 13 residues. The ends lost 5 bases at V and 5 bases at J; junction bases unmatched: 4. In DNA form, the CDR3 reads TGTGCCAGCAGTCTTACAGGGGGAACTGAAGCTTTCTTT. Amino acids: CASSLTGGTEAFF.

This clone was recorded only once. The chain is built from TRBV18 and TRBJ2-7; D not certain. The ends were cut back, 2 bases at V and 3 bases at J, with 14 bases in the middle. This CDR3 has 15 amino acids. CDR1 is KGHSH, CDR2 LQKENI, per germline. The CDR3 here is CASSPGRVTIYEQYF. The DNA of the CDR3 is TGTGCCAGCTCACCAGGCCGGGTTACAATCTACGAGCAGTACTTC.

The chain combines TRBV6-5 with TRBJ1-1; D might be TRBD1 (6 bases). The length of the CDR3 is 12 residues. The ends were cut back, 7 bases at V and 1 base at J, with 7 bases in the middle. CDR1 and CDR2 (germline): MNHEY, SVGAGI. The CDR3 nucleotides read TGTGCCAGCAAACAGGGGAACACTGAAGCTTTCTTT. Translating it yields CASKQGNTEAFF.

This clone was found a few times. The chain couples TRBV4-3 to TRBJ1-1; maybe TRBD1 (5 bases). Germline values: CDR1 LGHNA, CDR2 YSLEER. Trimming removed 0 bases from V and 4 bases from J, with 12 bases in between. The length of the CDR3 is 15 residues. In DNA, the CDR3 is TGCGCCAGCAGCCAAGATTCAGGGAAGGGCACTGAAGCTTTCTTT. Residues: CASSQDSGKGTEAFF.

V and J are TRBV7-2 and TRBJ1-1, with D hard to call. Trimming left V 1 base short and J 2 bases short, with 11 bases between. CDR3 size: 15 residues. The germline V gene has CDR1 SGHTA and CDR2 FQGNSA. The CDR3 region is CASSLGARQNTEAFF. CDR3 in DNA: TGTGCCAGCAGCTTAGGAGCTCGACAAAACACTGAAGCTTTCTTT.

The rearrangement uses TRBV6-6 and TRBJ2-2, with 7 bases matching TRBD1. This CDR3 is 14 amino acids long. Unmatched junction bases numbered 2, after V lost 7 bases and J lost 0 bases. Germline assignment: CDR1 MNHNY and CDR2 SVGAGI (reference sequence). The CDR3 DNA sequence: TGTGCCAGCACTGGGACAGCGAACACCGGGGAGCTGTTTTTT. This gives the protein CASTGTANTGELFF.

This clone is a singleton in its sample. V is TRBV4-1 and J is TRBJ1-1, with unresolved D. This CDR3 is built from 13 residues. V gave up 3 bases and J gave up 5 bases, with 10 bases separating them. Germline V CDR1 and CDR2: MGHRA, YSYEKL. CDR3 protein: CASSQGVSTEAFF. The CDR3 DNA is TGCGCCAGCAGCCAGGGAGTTAGTACTGAAGCTTTCTTT.

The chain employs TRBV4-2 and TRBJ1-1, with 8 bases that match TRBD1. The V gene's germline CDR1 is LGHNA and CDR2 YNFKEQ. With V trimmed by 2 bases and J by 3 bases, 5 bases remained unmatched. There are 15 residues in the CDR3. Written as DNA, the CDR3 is TGTGCCAGCAGCCAACTGCAACAGGGGGACACTGAAGCTTTCTTT. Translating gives CASSQLQQGDTEAFF.

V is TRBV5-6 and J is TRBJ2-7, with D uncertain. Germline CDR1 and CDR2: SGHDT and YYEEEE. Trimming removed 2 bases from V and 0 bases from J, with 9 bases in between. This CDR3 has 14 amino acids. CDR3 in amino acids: CASSFYLISYEQYF. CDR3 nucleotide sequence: TGTGCCAGCAGCTTCTATTTAATCTCCTACGAGCAGTACTTC.

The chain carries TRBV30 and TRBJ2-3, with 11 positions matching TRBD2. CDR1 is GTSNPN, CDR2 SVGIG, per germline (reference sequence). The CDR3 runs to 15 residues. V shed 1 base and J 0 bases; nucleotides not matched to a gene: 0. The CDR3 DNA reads TGTGCCTGGAGTGGGACTAGCGGGAGCACAGATACGCAGTATTTT. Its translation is CAWSGTSGSTDTQYF.

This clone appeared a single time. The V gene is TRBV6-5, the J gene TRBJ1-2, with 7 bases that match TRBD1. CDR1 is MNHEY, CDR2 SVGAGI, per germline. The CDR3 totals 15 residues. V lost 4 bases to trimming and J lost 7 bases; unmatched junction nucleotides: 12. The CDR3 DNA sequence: TGTGCCAGCAGTTCCCAGGCCGGGACAGCTCTTGGCTACACCTTC. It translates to CASSSQAGTALGYTF.

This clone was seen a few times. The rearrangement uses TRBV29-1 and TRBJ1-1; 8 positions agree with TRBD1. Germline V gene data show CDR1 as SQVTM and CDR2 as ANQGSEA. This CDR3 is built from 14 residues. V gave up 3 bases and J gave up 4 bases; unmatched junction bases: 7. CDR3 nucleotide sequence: TGCAGCGTTGACGGACAGGGATTGGGCACTGAAGCTTTCTTT. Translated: CSVDGQGLGTEAFF.

CDR3 sequence reads: CASRELAGGTDTQYF. The CDR3 nucleotides read TGTGCCAGCAGGGAACTAGCGGGGGGCACAGATACGCAGTATTTT. This chain connects TRBV6-5 to TRBJ2-3; 11 bases align to TRBD2. Germline V gives CDR1 MNHEY, CDR2 SVGAGI. The CDR3 is 15 amino acids. V lost 6 bases to trimming and J lost 1 base; unmatched junction nucleotides: 3.

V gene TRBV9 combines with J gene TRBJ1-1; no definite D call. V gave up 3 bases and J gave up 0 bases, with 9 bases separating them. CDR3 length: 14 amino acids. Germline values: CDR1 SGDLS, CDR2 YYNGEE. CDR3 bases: TGTGCCAGCAGCGGGAGCCTGATGAACACTGAAGCTTTCTTT. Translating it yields CASSGSLMNTEAFF.

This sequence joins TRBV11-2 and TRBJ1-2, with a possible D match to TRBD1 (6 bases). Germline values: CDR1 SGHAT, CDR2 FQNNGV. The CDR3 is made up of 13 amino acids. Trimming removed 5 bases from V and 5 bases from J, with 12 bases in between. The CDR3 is CASSAGAGYGYTF. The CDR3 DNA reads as TGTGCCAGCAGCGCAGGGGCTGGTTATGGCTACACCTTC. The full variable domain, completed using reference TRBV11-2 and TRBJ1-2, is EAGVAQSPRYKIIEKRQSVAFWCNPISGHATLYWYQQILGQGPKLLIQFQNNGVVDDSQLPKDRFSAERLKGVDSTLKIQPAKLEDSAVYLCASSAGAGYGYTFGSGTRLTVV.

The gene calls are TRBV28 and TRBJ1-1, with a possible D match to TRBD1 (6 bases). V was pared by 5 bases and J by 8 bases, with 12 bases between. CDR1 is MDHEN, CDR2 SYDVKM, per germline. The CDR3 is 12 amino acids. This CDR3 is CASSEGTWEAFF. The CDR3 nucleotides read TGTGCCAGCAGTGAAGGGACATGGGAAGCTTTCTTT.

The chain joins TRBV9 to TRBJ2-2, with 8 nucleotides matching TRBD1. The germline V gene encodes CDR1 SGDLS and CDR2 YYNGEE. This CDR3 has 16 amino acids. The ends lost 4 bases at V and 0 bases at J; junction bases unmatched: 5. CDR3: CASSSTTGANTGELFF. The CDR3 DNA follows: TGTGCCAGCAGCTCCACGACAGGGGCGAACACCGGGGAGCTGTTTTTT.

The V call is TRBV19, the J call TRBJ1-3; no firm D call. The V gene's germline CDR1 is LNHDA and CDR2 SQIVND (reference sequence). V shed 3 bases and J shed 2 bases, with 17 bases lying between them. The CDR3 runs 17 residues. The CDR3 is CASSMTRRRTTGNTIYF. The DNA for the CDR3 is TGTGCCAGTAGTATGACCCGTAGGAGGACCACTGGAAACACCATATATTTT.

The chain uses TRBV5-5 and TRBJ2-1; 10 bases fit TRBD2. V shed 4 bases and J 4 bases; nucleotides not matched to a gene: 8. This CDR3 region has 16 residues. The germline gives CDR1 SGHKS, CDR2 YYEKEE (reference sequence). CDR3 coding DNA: TGTGCCAGCAGCCTATCACTAGCGGGGAATTACAATGAGCAGTTCTTC. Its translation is CASSLSLAGNYNEQFF.

The CDR3 nucleotides read TGTGCCTGGAGTCGGGGCCGAGGGGGCGGCTACGAGCAGTACTTC. Protein product: CAWSRGRGGGYEQYF. The J gene is TRBJ2-7, the V gene TRBV30; 7 positions agree with TRBD1. V gave up 2 bases and J gave up 3 bases; unmatched junction bases: 10. The germline V gene has CDR1 GTSNPN and CDR2 SVGIG (reference sequence). The CDR3 runs to 15 residues.

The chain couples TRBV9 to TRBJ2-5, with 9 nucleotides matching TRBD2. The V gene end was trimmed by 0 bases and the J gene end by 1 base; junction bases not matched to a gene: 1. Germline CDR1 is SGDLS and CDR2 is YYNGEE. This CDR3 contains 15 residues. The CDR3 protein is CASSVETSGQETQYF. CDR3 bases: TGTGCCAGCAGCGTAGAGACTAGCGGCCAAGAGACCCAGTACTTC.